These 29 T cell receptor beta chains came from one sample sequenced in a study of T-cell reconstitution after alpha-beta-depleted transplantation in children. A TCRbeta library incorporating unique molecular identifiers was prepared. MiXCR, applied by TCRdb to the PCR reads, yields one record per CDR3 protein. There are about 980,000 distinct CDR3 sequences in the sample; around 30% occur only once, and about 28% lies in the top ten. This material consisted of PBMCs, mostly from graft donor cells, taken 360 days after TCRalphabeta/CD19-depleted stem cell transplant. The source of these receptors is a boy under three years old who had a stem cell transplant for SCID, so the T cells may come from the graft donor.

This rearrangement joins TRBV20-1 to TRBJ2-5, with D possibly being TRBD2 (6 bases). The germline V gene has CDR1 DFQATT and CDR2 SNEGSKA (reference sequence). The CDR3 is 14 amino acids. Trimming pared 3 bases from V and 2 bases from J, leaving 13 bases between. CDR3 in amino acids: CSASVGGDQETQYF. The CDR3 DNA reads as TGCAGTGCTAGTGTAGGCGGGGATCAAGAGACCCAGTACTTC.

Worth noting for this clonotype: Because the CDR3 is missing its conserved closing phenylalanine or tryptophan, this is likely a read error. This rearrangement joins TRBV29-1 to TRBJ2-5; D not resolved. The CDR3 runs to 12 residues. The ends were cut back, 7 bases at V and 3 bases at J, with 12 bases in the middle. Germline V CDR1 and CDR2: SQVTM, ANQGSEA. This chain's CDR3 is CSGHLGKETQYY. For the CDR3, the DNA is TGCAGCGGCCATCTAGGGAAAGAGACCCAGTACTAC.

V is TRBV6-1 and J is TRBJ1-5; weak D call: TRBD1 (5 bases). The V and J ends lost 3 bases and 7 bases respectively, with 13 bases between them. In germline, CDR1 is MNHNS, CDR2 SASEGT. This CDR3 region has 14 residues. CDR3 amino acids: CASSDRGVGQPQHF. The CDR3 DNA follows: TGTGCCAGCAGTGATAGAGGGGTCGGCCAGCCCCAGCATTTT.

This clonotype was seen more than once but under ten times. J is TRBJ2-3 and V is TRBV12-3 or TRBV12-4, with 14 bases matching TRBD2. With V trimmed by 5 bases and J by 2 bases, 6 bases remained unmatched. The CDR3 totals 17 residues. In DNA form, the CDR3 reads TGTGCCAGCAGTCCCCCGGGACTAGCGGGAGACACAGATACGCAGTATTTT. It encodes CASSPPGLAGDTDTQYF.

This clonotype has only a few counts. V gene TRBV4-3 combines with J gene TRBJ2-1; 7 bases fit TRBD2. The CDR3 loop spans 15 amino acids. V lost 0 bases to trimming and J lost 8 bases; unmatched junction nucleotides: 7. Germline V CDR1 and CDR2: LGHNA, YSLEER. For the CDR3, the DNA is TGCGCCAGCAGCCAAGATGGTTTTGGGGGGGATGAGCAGTTCTTC. Amino acids: CASSQDGFGGDEQFF.

The chain links TRBV21-1 to TRBJ2-7; TRBD1, the table's D call, was not compared with the DNA. TRBV21-1 is noted as a pseudogene. The CDR3 is made up of 15 amino acids. The CDR3 region is CASSQGTGGPYEQYF. The CDR3 nucleotides read TGTGCCAGCAGCCAGGGGACAGGGGGTCCGTACGAGCAGTACTTC.

The chain joins TRBV6-5 to TRBJ2-5; the D is unclear. This CDR3 is 17 amino acids long. Germline V gives CDR1 MNHEY, CDR2 SVGAGI. The V gene lost 0 bases and the J gene lost 5 bases, with 19 bases spanning the gap. Written as DNA, the CDR3 is TGTGCCAGCAGTTACTCTTATACGGTTGTGGGGTCGGAGACCCAGTACTTC. Protein: CASSYSYTVVGSETQYF.

CDR3 amino acids: CSARGAGASTDTQYF. The DNA for the CDR3 is TGCAGTGCTAGAGGAGCGGGGGCCAGCACAGATACGCAGTATTTT. This chain joins TRBV20-1 and TRBJ2-3, with 8 bases matching TRBD2. Germline CDR1 is DFQATT and CDR2 is SNEGSKA (reference sequence). J lost 0 bases, V lost 1 base, and 3 bases had no gene match. The CDR3 totals 15 residues.

The chain recombines TRBV6-1 with TRBJ2-3; 10 nucleotides align to TRBD2. The junction had 9 bases not matched to a gene; V was cut back by 6 bases and J by 0 bases. The CDR3 runs to 17 residues. Germline loops: CDR1 MNHNS, CDR2 SASEGT. The CDR3 DNA is TGTGCCAGCAGGGGCCCTAGCGGGGGAACTAGCACAGATACGCAGTATTTT. This translates into CASRGPSGGTSTDTQYF.

There are a few counts of this clonotype. J is TRBJ2-6 and V is TRBV20-1, with no clear D. CDR3 length: 13 residues. Trimming removed 5 bases at V and 2 bases at J, with 7 bases between. Looked up from germline, CDR1 is DFQATT and CDR2 is SNEGSKA (reference sequence). This CDR3 is CSAVNPGANVLTF. CDR3 sequence (DNA): TGCAGTGCTGTCAACCCTGGGGCCAACGTCCTGACTTTC.

This clonotype was recorded a few times. The genes are TRBV12-3 or TRBV12-4 and TRBJ1-6; D not certain. This CDR3 is built from 13 residues. V was trimmed by 3 bases and J by 7 bases, leaving 7 bases between them. CDR3 residues: CASSFAVNSPLHF. CDR3 in DNA: TGTGCCAGCAGTTTTGCGGTGAATTCACCCCTCCACTTT.

This sequence joins TRBV20-1 and TRBJ2-7; the match to TRBD2 covers 7 bases. V was clipped by 2 bases and J by 6 bases; unmatched bases: 4. This CDR3 contains 12 residues. CDR1 DFQATT and CDR2 SNEGSKA come from the germline V gene (reference sequence). CDR3 residues: CSARLADLEQYF. The CDR3, as DNA: TGCAGTGCTAGACTAGCGGACCTCGAGCAGTACTTC.

This clonotype came up a few times. This CDR3 reads CASSQDPIGRSYEQYF. The CDR3, as DNA: TGCGCCAGCAGCCAAGATCCTATAGGCCGCTCCTACGAGCAGTACTTC. This chain connects TRBV4-3 to TRBJ2-7; D ambiguous. CDR1 LGHNA and CDR2 YSLEER come from the germline V gene. V dropped 0 bases and J dropped 0 bases, with 12 bases sitting between them. This CDR3 is 16 amino acids long.

The chain joins TRBV10-3 to TRBJ2-5, with 9 bases that match TRBD2. The CDR3 contains 17 residues. Germline assignment: CDR1 ENHRY and CDR2 SYGVKD. With V trimmed by 6 bases and J by 5 bases, 16 bases remained unmatched. In DNA form, the CDR3 reads TGTGCCATCAGCCCCAGAGCGGGGGGCCTCCTGACTGAGACCCAGTACTTC. Translated, it gives CAISPRAGGLLTETQYF.

This clonotype was seen a few times. This sequence joins TRBV7-3 and TRBJ2-7, with D possibly called TRBD1 or TRBD2 (5 bases each). CDR1 is SGHTA and CDR2 is FQGTGA in the germline V gene. V lost 1 base and J 4 bases, leaving 11 bases between the germline ends. CDR3 length: 14 amino acids. This CDR3 is CASSLIGAGYEQYF. The CDR3 DNA reads TGTGCCAGCAGCTTAATCGGGGCCGGGTACGAGCAGTACTTC.

The gene calls are TRBV9 and TRBJ1-2; TRBD1 is a possible D gene (5 bases). The CDR3 runs 16 residues. Between the trimmed V and J ends, which lost 7 bases and 4 bases, there was a span of 23 bases. The germline V gene encodes CDR1 SGDLS and CDR2 YYNGEE. The CDR3 DNA follows: TGTGCCAGCCCTAGGTCGGGTAGGGGCCTACCCTATGGCTACACCTTC. Encoded protein: CASPRSGRGLPYGYTF. Drawing the rest from reference TRBV9 and TRBJ1-2, the complete variable domain is DSGVTQTPKHLITATGQRVTLRCSPRSGDLSVYWYQQSLDQGLQFLIQYYNGEERAKGNILERFSAQQFPDLHSELNLSSLELGDSALYFCASPRSGRGLPYGYTFGSGTRLTVV.

V gene TRBV28 combines with J gene TRBJ2-3; 7 bases fit TRBD1. After removal of 5 bases from V and 4 bases from J, the junction contained 9 bases not matched to a gene. Germline V gene lookup returns CDR1 MDHEN and CDR2 SYDVKM. The CDR3 runs 15 residues. CDR3 sequence: CASSGDRVVADTQYF. DNA for the CDR3: TGTGCCAGCAGTGGCGACAGGGTAGTTGCAGATACGCAGTATTTT.

The V and J genes are TRBV20-1 and TRBJ2-6, with 9 nucleotides matching TRBD1. Germline lookup yields CDR1 DFQATT and CDR2 SNEGSKA (reference sequence). The ends lost 6 bases at V and 0 bases at J; junction bases unmatched: 9. The CDR3 has 17 amino acids. Written as DNA, the CDR3 is TGCAGTGCCCACCGGGACAGGGTGAACTCTGGGGCCAACGTCCTGACTTTC. As protein: CSAHRDRVNSGANVLTF.

V gene TRBV21-1 combines with J gene TRBJ2-6; TRBD1, the table's D call, lacks a check against the DNA. TRBV21-1 is described as a pseudogene. This CDR3 is 19 amino acids long. CDR3 in DNA: TGTGCCAGCTCGGGGGATCGAGGACACCTCGACTCTGGGGCCAACGTCCTGACTTTC. It translates to CASSGDRGHLDSGANVLTF.

The CDR3 protein is CASSQGTGLNYGYTF. The CDR3 nucleotides are TGCGCCAGCAGCCAAGGGACAGGGCTTAACTATGGCTACACCTTC. This rearrangement joins TRBV4-1 to TRBJ1-2, with 8 bases identical to TRBD1. CDR3 size: 15 residues. From germline, CDR1 is MGHRA and CDR2 YSYEKL. V was pared by 1 base and J by 1 base, with 2 bases of the junction left unmatched.

The J gene is TRBJ2-7, the V gene TRBV12-3 or TRBV12-4; 9 nucleotides match TRBD1. Trimming at V came to 6 bases and at J to 6 bases, leaving 12 bases not matched to a gene. The CDR3 is made up of 15 amino acids. CDR3: CASSRDIGTGSEQYF. The CDR3 coding sequence is TGTGCCAGCAGCCGTGATATAGGGACAGGGAGCGAGCAGTACTTC.

The J gene is TRBJ2-1, the V gene TRBV2; TRBD2 is a possible D gene (8 bases). The CDR3 is 15 residues long. V gave up 8 bases and J gave up 7 bases, with 21 bases separating them. CDR1 is SNHLY, CDR2 FYNNEI, per germline. CDR3 protein: CASWARQGGGNEQFF. CDR3 nucleotide sequence: TGTGCCAGCTGGGCTCGACAGGGCGGGGGGAATGAGCAGTTCTTC.

This clonotype has at least ten counts. The genes are TRBV2 and TRBJ1-4, with D possibly being TRBD1 (6 bases). The V gene's germline CDR1 is SNHLY and CDR2 FYNNEI. The CDR3 sequence is 13 residues long. Trimming removed 8 bases at V and 1 base at J, with 8 bases between. DNA of the CDR3: TGTGCCAGCCTACAGGGAACTAATGAAAAACTGTTTTTT. Translating it yields CASLQGTNEKLFF.

The chain joins TRBV5-1 to TRBJ2-1, with TRBD1 as a possible D gene (5 bases). Trimming removed 2 bases at V and 6 bases at J, with 15 bases between. The CDR3 totals 15 residues. Germline V gene lookup returns CDR1 SGHRS and CDR2 YFSETQ. As DNA, the CDR3 is TGCGCCAGCAGCTTAGGGCTCAAAGGGGTCAATGAGCAGTTCTTC. Protein product: CASSLGLKGVNEQFF.

The V gene is TRBV12-3 or TRBV12-4, the J gene TRBJ1-6; D is undetermined. This CDR3 comprises 12 residues. Trimming shortened V by 5 bases and J by 10 bases, and 9 bases separated the two germline ends. This chain's CDR3 is CASSHKSSPLHF. CDR3 coding DNA: TGTGCCAGCAGTCACAAGTCCTCACCCCTCCACTTT.

This clonotype was counted only a few times. The rearrangement joins TRBV5-5 to TRBJ2-7, with D possibly matching TRBD1 (5 bases). Germline-derived CDR1 and CDR2 are SGHKS and YYEKEE (reference sequence). This CDR3 region has 15 residues. Trimming pared 2 bases from V and 3 bases from J, leaving 15 bases between. DNA for the CDR3: TGTGCCAGCAGCTTCTCACAGTGGGGCTTCTACGAGCAGTACTTC. Protein product: CASSFSQWGFYEQYF. Variable domain in full (rest from reference TRBV5-5 and TRBJ2-7): DAGVTQSPTHLIKTRGQQVTLRCSPISGHKSVSWYQQVLGQGPQFIFQYYEKEERGRGNFPDRFSARQFPNYSSELNVNALLLGDSALYLCASSFSQWGFYEQYFGPGTRLTVT.

This clonotype was counted only a few times. The V call is TRBV11-2, the J call TRBJ2-3; TRBD2 aligns across 10 bases. The ends lost 5 bases at V and 1 base at J; junction bases unmatched: 15. The germline CDR1 and CDR2 sequences are SGHAT and FQNNGV. The CDR3 contains 19 residues. The CDR3 is CASSGLAGGPLFRTDTQYF. CDR3 DNA sequence: TGTGCCAGCAGCGGATTAGCGGGAGGACCGCTTTTTCGCACAGATACGCAGTATTTT. The variable domain in full, with the rest retrieved from reference TRBV11-2 and TRBJ2-3, is EAGVAQSPRYKIIEKRQSVAFWCNPISGHATLYWYQQILGQGPKLLIQFQNNGVVDDSQLPKDRFSAERLKGVDSTLKIQPAKLEDSAVYLCASSGLAGGPLFRTDTQYFGPGTRLTVL.

This clonotype turned up a few times. The chain couples TRBV5-1 to TRBJ2-7; D not certain. Germline loops: CDR1 SGHRS, CDR2 YFSETQ. CDR3 length: 14 residues. V was pared by 1 base and J by 1 base, with 9 bases between. CDR3 sequence (DNA): TGCGCCAGCAGCTTGTGGCTCGGTTCCTACGAGCAGTACTTC. Protein product: CASSLWLGSYEQYF.

The chain is built from TRBV20-1 and TRBJ2-3, with D maybe TRBD1 (5 bases). The V and J ends lost 3 bases and 5 bases respectively, with 6 bases between them. The CDR3 is 11 amino acids. Germline CDR1 reads DFQATT; CDR2 reads SNEGSKA (reference sequence). The CDR3 region is CSASQGDTQYF. The DNA for the CDR3 is TGCAGTGCTAGCCAGGGAGATACGCAGTATTTT.